This T cell receptor beta chain was identified during a study of early T cells in non-severe SARS-CoV-2 infection. On the study more broadly: RNA in bulk from unsorted whole blood was sequenced, and chains were unpaired. Broader study findings: Private and CD4 specificities were missed by VDJdb matching, which favored anti-spike CD8 responses.

To note about this clonotype: The antigen is not known. This sequence may be a read error, since a much larger clone differs from it by one base.

Per germline, CDR1 GTSNPN and CDR2 SVGIG (reference sequence). The CDR3 totals 15 residues. Between the trimmed V and J ends, which lost 0 bases and 3 bases, there was a span of 11 bases. Researchers attached unique molecular identifiers to individual cDNA molecules. One entry per CDR3 protein, called by TCRdb with MiXCR from the 5' RACE reads. In the table there are 45,000 to 60,000 distinct CDR3 sequences, around 9.3% of which are singletons. This chain joins TRBV30 and TRBJ2-2, with D perhaps TRBD1 or TRBD2 (5 bases each). The sample consisted of whole blood. This TCR derives from an adult who was a healthcare worker with PCR-confirmed SARS-CoV-2 infection or an uninfected control (not recorded which). In DNA form, the CDR3 reads TGTGCCTGGAGTGTACGGGGCAGCTACACCGGGGAGCTGTTTTTT. The encoded protein is CAWSVRGSYTGELFF.